This T cell receptor beta chain appears in the sequencing data of a study of T cells after posttransplantation cyclophosphamide. The ends lost 10 bases at V and 4 bases at J; junction bases unmatched: 5. The V gene's germline CDR1 is MNHNS and CDR2 SASEGT. This CDR3 spans 14 amino acids. Many counts were recorded for this clone. Its antigen is not identified. TCRdb keeps only in-frame clones here, not all; method: immunoSEQ multiplex PCR. The profile covers about 7,500 clones, none occurring a single time. Study outcomes and limitations: After PTCy, TRB diversity resembled that of CNI/methotrexate controls. Later post-transplant blood repertoires were often dominated by donor CD8+ memory clones.

Treatment was busulfan-fludarabine conditioning, a marrow graft, and cyclophosphamide on days +3 and +4. This receptor was identified in a male patient aged 18-30 years who received an allogeneic stem cell transplant from an unrelated donor, was CMV-positive, and had acute and chronic GVHD. Certain T cells may be donor cells from the graft. The source material was PBMCs, sampled after allogeneic stem cell transplant with posttransplant cyclophosphamide. The rearrangement links TRBV6-1 to TRBJ2-2; 11 nucleotides agree with TRBD1. The CDR3 region has the DNA TGTGCCACCAGGGACAGGGGGGCCACCGGGGAGCTGTTTTTT. Amino acid sequence: CATRDRGATGELFF.